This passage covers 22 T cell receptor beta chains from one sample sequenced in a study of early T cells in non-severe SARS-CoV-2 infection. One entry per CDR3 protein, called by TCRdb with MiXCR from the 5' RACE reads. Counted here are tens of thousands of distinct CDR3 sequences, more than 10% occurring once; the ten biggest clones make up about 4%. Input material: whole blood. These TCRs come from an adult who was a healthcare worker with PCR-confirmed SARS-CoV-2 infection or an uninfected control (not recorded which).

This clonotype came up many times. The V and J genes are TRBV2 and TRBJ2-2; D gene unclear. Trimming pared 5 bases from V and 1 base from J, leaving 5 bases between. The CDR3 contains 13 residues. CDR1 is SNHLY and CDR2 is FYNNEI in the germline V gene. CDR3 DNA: TGTGCCAGCAGTCGAGAGAACACCGGGGAGCTGTTTTTT. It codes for CASSRENTGELFF.

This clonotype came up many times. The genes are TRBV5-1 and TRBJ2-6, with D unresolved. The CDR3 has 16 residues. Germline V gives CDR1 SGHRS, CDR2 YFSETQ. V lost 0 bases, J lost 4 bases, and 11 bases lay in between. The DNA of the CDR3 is TGCGCCAGCAGCTTGGAATTTTCCGCGGGGGCCAACGTCCTGACTTTC. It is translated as CASSLEFSAGANVLTF.

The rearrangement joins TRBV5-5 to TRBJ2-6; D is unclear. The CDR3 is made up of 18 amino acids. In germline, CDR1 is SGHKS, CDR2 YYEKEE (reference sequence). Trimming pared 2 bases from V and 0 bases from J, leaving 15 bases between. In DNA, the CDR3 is TGTGCCAGCAGCTTCAAGGCAGGCCATCACTCTGGGGCCAACGTCCTGACTTTC. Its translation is CASSFKAGHHSGANVLTF.

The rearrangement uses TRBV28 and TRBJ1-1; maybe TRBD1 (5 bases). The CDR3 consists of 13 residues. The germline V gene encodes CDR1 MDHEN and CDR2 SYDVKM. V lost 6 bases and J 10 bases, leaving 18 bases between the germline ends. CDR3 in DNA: TGTGCCAGCAGCCCCCCCCATGGGGGGAGAGCTTTCTTT. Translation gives CASSPPHGGRAFF.

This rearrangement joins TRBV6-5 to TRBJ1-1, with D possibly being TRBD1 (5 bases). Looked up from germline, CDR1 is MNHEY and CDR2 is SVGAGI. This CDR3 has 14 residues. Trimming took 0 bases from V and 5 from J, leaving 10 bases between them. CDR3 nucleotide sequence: TGTGCCAGCAGTTACTCAAGGGGAGGGACTGAAGCTTTCTTT. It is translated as CASSYSRGGTEAFF.

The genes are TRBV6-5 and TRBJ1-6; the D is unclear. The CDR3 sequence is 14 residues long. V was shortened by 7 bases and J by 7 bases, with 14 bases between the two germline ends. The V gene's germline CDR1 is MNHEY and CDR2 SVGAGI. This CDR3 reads CASTWTMENSPLHF. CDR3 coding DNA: TGTGCCAGCACCTGGACCATGGAAAATTCACCCCTCCACTTT.

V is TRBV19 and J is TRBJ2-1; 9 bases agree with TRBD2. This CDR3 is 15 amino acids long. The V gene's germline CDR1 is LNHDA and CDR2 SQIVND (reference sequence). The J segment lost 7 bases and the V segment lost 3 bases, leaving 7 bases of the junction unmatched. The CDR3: CASSMGGTSINEQFF. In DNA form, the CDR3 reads TGTGCCAGTAGTATGGGAGGGACTAGCATAAATGAGCAGTTCTTC. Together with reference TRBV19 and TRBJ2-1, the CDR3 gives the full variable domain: DGGITQSPKYLFRKEGQNVTLSCEQNLNHDAMYWYRQDPGQGLRLIYYSQIVNDFQKGDIAEGYSVSREKKESFPLTVTSAQKNPTAFYLCASSMGGTSINEQFFGPGTRLTVL.

The CDR3 DNA sequence: TGTGCCAGCAGTTCCCGAATTGGCCAGGGGACCGGGGAGCTGTTTTTT. Amino acid sequence: CASSSRIGQGTGELFF. The rearrangement links TRBV28 to TRBJ2-2; tentatively, D is TRBD1 (6 bases). The CDR3 runs to 16 residues. Per the germline V gene, CDR1 is MDHEN and CDR2 is SYDVKM. The V end was cut by 4 bases, the J end by 5 bases, with 17 bases between.

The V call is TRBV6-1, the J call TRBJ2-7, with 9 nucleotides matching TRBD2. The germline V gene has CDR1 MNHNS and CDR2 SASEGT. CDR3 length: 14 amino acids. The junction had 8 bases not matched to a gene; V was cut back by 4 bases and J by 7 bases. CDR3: CASSVVAGAREQYF. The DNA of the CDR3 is TGTGCCAGCAGTGTAGTAGCGGGAGCGCGGGAGCAGTACTTC.

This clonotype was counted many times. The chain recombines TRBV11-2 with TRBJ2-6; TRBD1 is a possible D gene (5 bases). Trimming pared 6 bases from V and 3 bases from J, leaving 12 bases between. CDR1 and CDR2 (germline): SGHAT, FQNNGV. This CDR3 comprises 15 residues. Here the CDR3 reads CASSQATGGANVLTF. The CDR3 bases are TGTGCCAGCAGTCAGGCCACAGGTGGGGCCAACGTCCTGACTTTC.

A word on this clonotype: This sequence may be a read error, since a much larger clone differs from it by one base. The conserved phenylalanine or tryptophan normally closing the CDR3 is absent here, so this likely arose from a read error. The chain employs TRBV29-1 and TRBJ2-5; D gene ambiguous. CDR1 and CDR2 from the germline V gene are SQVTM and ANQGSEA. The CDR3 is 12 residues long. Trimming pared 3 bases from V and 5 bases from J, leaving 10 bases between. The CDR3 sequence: CSVEPYRETQYL. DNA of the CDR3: TGCAGCGTTGAGCCCTACCGGGAGACCCAGTACTTA.

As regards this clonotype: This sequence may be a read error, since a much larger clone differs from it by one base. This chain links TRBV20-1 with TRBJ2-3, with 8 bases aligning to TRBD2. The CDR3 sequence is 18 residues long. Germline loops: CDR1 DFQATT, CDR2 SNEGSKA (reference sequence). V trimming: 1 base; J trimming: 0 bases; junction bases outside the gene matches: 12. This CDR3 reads CSARVTGGATPSTDTQYF. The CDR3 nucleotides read TGCAGTGCTAGAGTAACGGGAGGGGCGACTCCCAGCACAGATACGCAGTATTTT.

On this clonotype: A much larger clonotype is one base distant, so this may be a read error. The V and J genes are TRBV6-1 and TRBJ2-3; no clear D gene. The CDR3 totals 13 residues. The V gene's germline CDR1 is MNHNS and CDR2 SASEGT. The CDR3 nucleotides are TGTGCCGGCAGCTTGGGTGTGACAGATACGCAGTATTTT. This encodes CAGSLGVTDTQYF.

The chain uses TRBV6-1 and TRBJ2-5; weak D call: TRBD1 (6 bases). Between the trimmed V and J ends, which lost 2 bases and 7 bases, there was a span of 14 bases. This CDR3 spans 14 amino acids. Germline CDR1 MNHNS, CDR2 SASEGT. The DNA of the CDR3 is TGTGCCAGCAGTGAAACAGGGTCTCTGGGGACCCAGTACTTC. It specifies CASSETGSLGTQYF.

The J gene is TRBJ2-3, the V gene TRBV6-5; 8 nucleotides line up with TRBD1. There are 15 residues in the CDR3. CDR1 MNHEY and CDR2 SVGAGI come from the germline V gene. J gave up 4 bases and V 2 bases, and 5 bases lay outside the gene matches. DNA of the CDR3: TGTGCCAGCAGTTACCGGACAGGGAACCCAGATACGCAGTATTTT. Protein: CASSYRTGNPDTQYF.

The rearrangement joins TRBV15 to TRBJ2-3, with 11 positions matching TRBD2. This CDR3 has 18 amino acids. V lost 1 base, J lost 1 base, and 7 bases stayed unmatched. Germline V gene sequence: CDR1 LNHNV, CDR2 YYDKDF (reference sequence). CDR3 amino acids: CATSRAPGLAAGTDTQYF. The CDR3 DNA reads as TGTGCCACCAGCAGAGCCCCGGGACTAGCGGCGGGCACAGATACGCAGTATTTT.

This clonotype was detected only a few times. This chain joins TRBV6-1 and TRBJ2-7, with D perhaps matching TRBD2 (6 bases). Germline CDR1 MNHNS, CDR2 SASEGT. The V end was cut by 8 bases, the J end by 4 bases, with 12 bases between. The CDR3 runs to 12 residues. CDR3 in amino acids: CASFDGGYEQYF. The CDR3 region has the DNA TGTGCCAGCTTCGACGGGGGTTACGAGCAGTACTTC.

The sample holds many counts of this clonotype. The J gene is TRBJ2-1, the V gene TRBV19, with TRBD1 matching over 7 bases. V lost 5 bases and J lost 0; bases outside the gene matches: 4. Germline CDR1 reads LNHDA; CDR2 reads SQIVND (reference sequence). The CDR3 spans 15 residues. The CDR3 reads CASSEGQSSYNEQFF. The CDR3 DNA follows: TGTGCCAGTAGTGAGGGACAGAGCTCCTACAATGAGCAGTTCTTC.

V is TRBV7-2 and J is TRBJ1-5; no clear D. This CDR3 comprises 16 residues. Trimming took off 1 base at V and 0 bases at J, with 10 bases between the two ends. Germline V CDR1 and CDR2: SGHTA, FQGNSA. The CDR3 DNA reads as TGTGCCAGCAGCTTAGGAGGGAGCCATAGCAATCAGCCCCAGCATTTT. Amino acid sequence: CASSLGGSHSNQPQHF.

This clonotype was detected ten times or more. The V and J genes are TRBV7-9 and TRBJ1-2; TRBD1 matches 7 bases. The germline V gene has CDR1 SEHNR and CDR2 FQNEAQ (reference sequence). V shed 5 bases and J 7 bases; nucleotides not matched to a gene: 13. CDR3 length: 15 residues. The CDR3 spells CASSALGGQRGGYTF. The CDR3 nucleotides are TGTGCCAGCAGCGCCCTTGGGGGACAGCGGGGTGGCTACACCTTC.

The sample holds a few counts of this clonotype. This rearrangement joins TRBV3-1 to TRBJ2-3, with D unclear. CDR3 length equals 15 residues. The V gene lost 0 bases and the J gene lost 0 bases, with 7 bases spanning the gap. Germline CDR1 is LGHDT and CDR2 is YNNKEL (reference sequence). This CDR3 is CASSQDPASTDTQYF. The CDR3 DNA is TGTGCCAGCAGCCAAGACCCTGCTAGCACAGATACGCAGTATTTT.

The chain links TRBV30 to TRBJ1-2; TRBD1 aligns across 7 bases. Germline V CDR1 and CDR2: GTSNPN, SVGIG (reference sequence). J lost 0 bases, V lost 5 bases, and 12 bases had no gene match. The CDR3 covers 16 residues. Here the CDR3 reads CAWGDSRHPSNYGYTF. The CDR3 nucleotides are TGTGCCTGGGGGGACAGCAGACATCCTTCTAACTATGGCTACACCTTC.